Listed here is a single T cell receptor beta chain. This sample is drawn from a study of T cell changes during pregnancy in multiple sclerosis. CDR3 length: 14 amino acids. CDR1 and CDR2 (germline): LGHNA, YSLEER. V gave up 3 bases and J gave up 6 bases, with 13 bases separating them. Measured with immunoSEQ multiplex PCR; TCRdb has only the in-frame clones, and not every one. In the table there are tens of thousands of clones, 90% to 97% of which are singletons. The material was CD8+ T cells from peripheral blood mononuclear cells, obtained after pregnancy. The chain has TRBV4-3 and TRBJ2-3; a weak D match, TRBD2 (6 bases). The clonotype was recovered from a female donor with multiple sclerosis, enrolled in a pregnancy study. In DNA form, the CDR3 reads TGCGCCAGCAGCCAGGGCATAGGGAGGGATACGCAGTATTTT. This sequence encodes CASSQGIGRDTQYF.